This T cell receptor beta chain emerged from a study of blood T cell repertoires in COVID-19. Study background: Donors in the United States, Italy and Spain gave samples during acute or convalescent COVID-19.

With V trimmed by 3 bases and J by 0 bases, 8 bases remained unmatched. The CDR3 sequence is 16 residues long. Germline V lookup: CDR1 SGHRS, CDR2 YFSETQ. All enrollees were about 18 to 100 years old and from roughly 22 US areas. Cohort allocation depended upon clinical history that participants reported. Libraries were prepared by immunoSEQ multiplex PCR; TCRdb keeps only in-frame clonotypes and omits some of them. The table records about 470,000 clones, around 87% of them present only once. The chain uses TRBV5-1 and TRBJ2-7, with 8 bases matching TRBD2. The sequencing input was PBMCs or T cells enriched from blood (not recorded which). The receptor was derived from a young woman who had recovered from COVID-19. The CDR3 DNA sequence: TGCGCCAGCAGCTACCAACTAGCGGCAATCTCCTACGAGCAGTACTTC. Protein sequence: CASSYQLAAISYEQYF.